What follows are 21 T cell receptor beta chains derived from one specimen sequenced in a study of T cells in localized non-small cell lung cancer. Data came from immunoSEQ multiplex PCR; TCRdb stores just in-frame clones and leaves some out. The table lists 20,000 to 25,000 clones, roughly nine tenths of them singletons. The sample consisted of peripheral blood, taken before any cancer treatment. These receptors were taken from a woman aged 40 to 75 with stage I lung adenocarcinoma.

The CDR3 spells CASSAQGGETQYF. In DNA, the CDR3 is TGTGCCAGCAGTGCACAGGGAGGAGAGACCCAGTACTTC. This chain links TRBV6-6 with TRBJ2-5; TRBD1 or TRBD2 may be the D gene (6 bases each). Trimming shortened V by 5 bases and J by 4 bases, and 11 bases separated the two germline ends. In germline, CDR1 is MNHNY, CDR2 SVGAGI (reference sequence). There are 13 residues in the CDR3.

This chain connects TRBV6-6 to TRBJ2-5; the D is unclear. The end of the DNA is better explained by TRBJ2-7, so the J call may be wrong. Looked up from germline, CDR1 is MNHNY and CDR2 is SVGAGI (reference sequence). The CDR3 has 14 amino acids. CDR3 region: CASSYSGRSYEQYF. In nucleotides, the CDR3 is TGTGCCAGCAGTTACTCGGGTAGATCCTACGAGCAGTACTTC.

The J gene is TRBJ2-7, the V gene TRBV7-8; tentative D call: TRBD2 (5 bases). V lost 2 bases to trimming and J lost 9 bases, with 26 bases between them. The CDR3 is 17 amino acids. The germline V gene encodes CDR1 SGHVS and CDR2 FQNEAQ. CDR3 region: CASSLFARLRGSPVQYF. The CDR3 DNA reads TGTGCCAGCAGCTTATTTGCTCGACTTCGGGGATCGCCAGTGCAGTACTTC.

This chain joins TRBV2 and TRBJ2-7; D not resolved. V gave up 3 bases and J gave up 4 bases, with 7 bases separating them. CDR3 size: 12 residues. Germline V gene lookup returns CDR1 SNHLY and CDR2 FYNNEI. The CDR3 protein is CASSEETYEQYF. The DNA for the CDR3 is TGTGCCAGCAGTGAGGAAACTTACGAGCAGTACTTC.

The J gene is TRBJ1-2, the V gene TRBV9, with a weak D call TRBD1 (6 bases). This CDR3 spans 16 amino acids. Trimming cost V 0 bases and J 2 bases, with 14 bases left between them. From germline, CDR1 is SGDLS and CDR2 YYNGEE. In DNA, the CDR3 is TGTGCCAGCAGCGTAGAGCAAACAGGGACAAACTATGGCTACACCTTC. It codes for CASSVEQTGTNYGYTF.

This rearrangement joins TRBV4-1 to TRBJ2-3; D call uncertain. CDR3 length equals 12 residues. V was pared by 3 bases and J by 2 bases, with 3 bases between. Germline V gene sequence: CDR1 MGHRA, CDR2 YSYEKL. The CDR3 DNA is TGCGCCAGCAGCCACGACACAGATACGCAGTATTTT. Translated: CASSHDTDTQYF.

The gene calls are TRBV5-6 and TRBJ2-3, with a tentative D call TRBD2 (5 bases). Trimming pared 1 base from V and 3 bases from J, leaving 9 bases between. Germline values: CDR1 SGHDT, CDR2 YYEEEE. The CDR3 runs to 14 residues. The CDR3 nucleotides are TGTGCCAGCAGCTTGACCCTAGCAACAGATACGCAGTATTTT. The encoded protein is CASSLTLATDTQYF.

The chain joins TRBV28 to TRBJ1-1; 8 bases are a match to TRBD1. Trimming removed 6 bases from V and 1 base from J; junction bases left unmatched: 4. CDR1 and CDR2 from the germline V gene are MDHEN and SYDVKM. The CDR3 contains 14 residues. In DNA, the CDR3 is TGTGCCAGCAGCTCCGGACAGGGGAACACTGAAGCTTTCTTT. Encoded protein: CASSSGQGNTEAFF.

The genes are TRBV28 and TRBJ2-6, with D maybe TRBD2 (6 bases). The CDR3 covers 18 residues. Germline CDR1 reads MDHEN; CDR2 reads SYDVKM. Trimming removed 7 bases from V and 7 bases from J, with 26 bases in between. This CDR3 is CASTSPSSSGRGANVLTF. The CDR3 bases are TGTGCCAGCACCTCCCCCTCGAGTAGCGGCCGCGGCGCCAACGTCCTGACTTTC.

CDR3 loop: CASSRSGAGTEAFF. In DNA form, the CDR3 reads TGTGCCAGCAGCCGCAGCGGCGCGGGCACTGAAGCTTTCTTT. This chain connects TRBV6-5 to TRBJ1-1; D ambiguous. V shed 6 bases and J shed 4 bases, with 15 bases lying between them. Germline-derived CDR1 and CDR2 are MNHEY and SVGAGI. The CDR3 is 14 residues long.

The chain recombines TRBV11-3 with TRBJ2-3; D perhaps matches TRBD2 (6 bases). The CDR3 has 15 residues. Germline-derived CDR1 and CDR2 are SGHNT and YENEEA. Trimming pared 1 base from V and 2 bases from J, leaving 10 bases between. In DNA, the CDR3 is TGTGCCAGCAGCTTAGGACTAGGACCCACAGATACGCAGTATTTT. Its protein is CASSLGLGPTDTQYF.

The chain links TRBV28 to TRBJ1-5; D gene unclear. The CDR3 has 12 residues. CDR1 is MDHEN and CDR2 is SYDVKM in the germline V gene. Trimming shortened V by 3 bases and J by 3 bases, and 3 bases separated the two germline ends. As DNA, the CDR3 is TGTGCCAGCAGTTTTCTCAATCAGCCCCAGCATTTT. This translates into CASSFLNQPQHF. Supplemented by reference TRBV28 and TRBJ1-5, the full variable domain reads DVKVTQSSRYLVKRTGEKVFLECVQDMDHENMFWYRQDPGLGLRLIYFSYDVKMKEKGDIPEGYSVSREKKERFSLILESASTNQTSMYLCASSFLNQPQHFGDGTRLSIL.

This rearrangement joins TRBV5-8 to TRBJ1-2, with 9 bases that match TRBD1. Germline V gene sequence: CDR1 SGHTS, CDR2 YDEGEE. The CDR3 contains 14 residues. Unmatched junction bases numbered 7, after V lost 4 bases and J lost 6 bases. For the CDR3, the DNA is TGTGCCAGCAGCCGGCGGGACAGGGTTCATGGCTACACCTTC. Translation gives CASSRRDRVHGYTF.

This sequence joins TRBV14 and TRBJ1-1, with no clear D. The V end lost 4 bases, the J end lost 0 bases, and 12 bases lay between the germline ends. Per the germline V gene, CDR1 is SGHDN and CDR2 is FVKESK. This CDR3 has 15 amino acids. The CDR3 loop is CASSPPGGMNTEAFF. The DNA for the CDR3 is TGTGCCAGCAGCCCCCCGGGAGGGATGAACACTGAAGCTTTCTTT.

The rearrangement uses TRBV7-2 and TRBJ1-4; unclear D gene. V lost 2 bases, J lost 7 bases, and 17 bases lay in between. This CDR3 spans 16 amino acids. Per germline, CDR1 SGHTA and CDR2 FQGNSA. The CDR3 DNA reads TGTGCCAGCAGCTTAATCTCTGGCTCGGCGGGTGAAAAACTGTTTTTT. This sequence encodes CASSLISGSAGEKLFF. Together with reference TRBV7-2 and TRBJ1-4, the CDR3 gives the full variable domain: GAGVSQSPSNKVTEKGKDVELRCDPISGHTALYWYRQSLGQGLEFLIYFQGNSAPDKSGLPSDRFSAERTGGSVSTLTIQRTQQEDSAVYLCASSLISGSAGEKLFFGSGTQLSVL.

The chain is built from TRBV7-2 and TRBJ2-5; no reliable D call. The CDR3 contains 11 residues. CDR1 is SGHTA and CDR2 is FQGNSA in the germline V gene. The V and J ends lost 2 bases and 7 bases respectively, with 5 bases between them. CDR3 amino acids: CASSLFGTQYF. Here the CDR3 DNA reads TGTGCCAGCAGCTTATTTGGGACCCAGTACTTC.

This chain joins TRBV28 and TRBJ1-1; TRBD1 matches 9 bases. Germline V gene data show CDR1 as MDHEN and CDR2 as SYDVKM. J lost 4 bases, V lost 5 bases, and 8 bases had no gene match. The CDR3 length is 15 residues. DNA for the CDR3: TGTGCCAGCAGTCCAAGCGGGACAGGGTCCACTGAAGCTTTCTTT. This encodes CASSPSGTGSTEAFF.

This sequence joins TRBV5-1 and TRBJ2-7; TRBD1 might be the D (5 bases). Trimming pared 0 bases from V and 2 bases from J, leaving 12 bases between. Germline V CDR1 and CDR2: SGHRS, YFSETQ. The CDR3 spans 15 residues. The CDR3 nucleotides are TGCGCCAGCAGCTTGGGACAGAACCCCACCTACGAGCAGTACTTC. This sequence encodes CASSLGQNPTYEQYF. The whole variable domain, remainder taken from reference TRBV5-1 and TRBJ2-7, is KAGVTQTPRYLIKTRGQQVTLSCSPISGHRSVSWYQQTPGQGLQFLFEYFSETQRNKGNFPGRFSGRQFSNSRSEMNVSTLELGDSALYLCASSLGQNPTYEQYFGPGTRLTVT.

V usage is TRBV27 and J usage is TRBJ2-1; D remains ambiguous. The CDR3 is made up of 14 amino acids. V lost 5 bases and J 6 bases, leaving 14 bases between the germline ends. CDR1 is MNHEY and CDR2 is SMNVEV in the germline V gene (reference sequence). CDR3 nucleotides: TGTGCCAGCAGTCGGTGGGGTGCGGCCAATGAGCAGTTCTTC. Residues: CASSRWGAANEQFF.

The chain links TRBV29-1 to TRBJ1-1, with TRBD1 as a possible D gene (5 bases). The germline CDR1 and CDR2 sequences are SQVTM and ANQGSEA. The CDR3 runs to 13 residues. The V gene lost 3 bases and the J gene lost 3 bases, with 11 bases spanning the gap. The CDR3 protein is CSVDYRGDTEAFF. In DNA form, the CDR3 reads TGCAGCGTTGATTACCGGGGGGACACTGAAGCTTTCTTT.

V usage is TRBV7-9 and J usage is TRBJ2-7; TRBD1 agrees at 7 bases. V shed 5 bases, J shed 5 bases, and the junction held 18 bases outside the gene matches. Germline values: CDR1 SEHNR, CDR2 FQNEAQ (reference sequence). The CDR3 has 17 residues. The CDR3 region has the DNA TGTGCCAGCAGCCCTAAAGACAGGGAAGCGAAGGGGAACGAGCAGTACTTC. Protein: CASSPKDREAKGNEQYF.